This TCR beta chain was found in a study of T-cell reconstitution after alpha-beta-depleted transplantation in children. This CDR3 contains 15 residues. V lost 0 bases to trimming and J lost 6 bases, with 15 bases between them. The germline V gene encodes CDR1 DFQATT and CDR2 SNEGSKA (reference sequence). This clonotype was recorded at least ten times. A library of TCRbeta sequences, prepared with unique molecular identifiers, was generated. TCRdb re-called the PCR reads through MiXCR, storing one row per CDR3 protein. The sample yields roughly 100,000 distinct CDR3 sequences, roughly 8% seen once. This specimen was PBMCs from the stem cell graft donor, taken from the stem cell graft. The genes are TRBV20-1 and TRBJ2-1; D gene uncertain. The source is a human donor who donated a stem cell graft to a child with congenital amegakaryocytic thrombocytopenia. DNA of the CDR3: TGCAGTGCTAGAGATCTCAAACCTAGGGCCAATGAGCAGTTCTTC. Its translation is CSARDLKPRANEQFF.